A single sample is the source of the 23 T cell receptor beta chains below, sequenced in a study of blood T cell repertoires in COVID-19 (TCRdb year 2020). Library generation was performed with the immunoSEQ multiplex PCR assay. TCRdb re-hosts the immuneACCESS table, in-frame sequences only. Its copies lack some clones; in the studies checked, an unresolved V gene accounts for under half of them, and the cause for the rest is not known. The sample yields 250,000 or so clones; over 70% were counted once. Of the sample, 1.5% is held by the ten largest clones. The sample taken for sequencing was peripheral blood. Receptor source: a woman between 35 and 50 years old who had recovered from COVID-19.

This chain joins TRBV30 and TRBJ1-1, with unresolved D. CDR1 and CDR2 from the germline V gene are GTSNPN and SVGIG (reference sequence). Trimming took 0 bases from V and 1 from J, leaving 9 bases between them. CDR3 length: 14 residues. The chain's CDR3 is CAWSVRSRNTEAFF. The CDR3 DNA reads as TGTGCCTGGAGTGTAAGGTCTAGGAACACTGAAGCTTTCTTT.

The rearrangement joins TRBV6-5 to TRBJ1-1; the match to TRBD1 covers 7 bases. The CDR3 has 15 amino acids. Per the germline V gene, CDR1 is MNHEY and CDR2 is SVGAGI. J gave up 1 base and V 6 bases, and 8 bases lay outside the gene matches. The CDR3 nucleotides read TGTGCCAGCAGAAGGGACAGAACAAAGAACACTGAAGCTTTCTTT. Translated, it gives CASRRDRTKNTEAFF.

The chain carries TRBV6-2 or TRBV6-3 and TRBJ1-5; TRBD1 aligns across 9 bases. Germline V gives CDR1 MNHEY, CDR2 SVGEGT. The CDR3 length is 20 residues. J gave up 0 bases and V 5 bases, and 17 bases lay outside the gene matches. CDR3 residues: CASSKIKPGQGLYSNQPQHF. The CDR3 nucleotides read TGTGCCAGCAGTAAAATTAAACCGGGACAGGGACTTTATAGCAATCAGCCCCAGCATTTT.

This rearrangement joins TRBV12-3 or TRBV12-4 to TRBJ1-1, with no clear D. Trimming stripped 1 base from V and 2 bases from J, with 5 bases between. The CDR3 is made up of 13 amino acids. The CDR3 DNA is TGTGCCAGCAGTTTAGGTGTAAACACTGAAGCTTTCTTT. Encoded protein: CASSLGVNTEAFF.

The rearrangement joins TRBV9 to TRBJ2-7; 13 bases align to TRBD2. This CDR3 region has 15 residues. Trimming cost V 3 bases and J 7 bases; bases outside gene matches: 7. Germline V CDR1 and CDR2: SGDLS, YYNGEE. The DNA of the CDR3 is TGTGCCAGCAGCGCGGGACTAGCGGGGACCGAGGAGCAGTACTTC. Its translation is CASSAGLAGTEEQYF.

CDR3 nucleotide sequence: TGTGCCAGCAGCTCCCGGACAGGGACGAACACTGAAGCTTTCTTT. Translating it yields CASSSRTGTNTEAFF. V usage is TRBV11-2 and J usage is TRBJ1-1; 8 positions match TRBD1. This CDR3 contains 15 residues. Germline CDR1 and CDR2: SGHAT and FQNNGV. V lost 4 bases and J lost 1; bases outside the gene matches: 5.

The count of this clone is one. The chain uses TRBV2 and TRBJ1-3, with TRBD1 identical over 8 bases. V lost 4 bases to trimming and J lost 0 bases; unmatched junction nucleotides: 2. The CDR3 sequence is 15 residues long. The germline V gene encodes CDR1 SNHLY and CDR2 FYNNEI. CDR3 sequence reads: CASSGGTGSGNTIYF. In DNA form, the CDR3 reads TGTGCCAGCAGTGGGGGGACAGGCTCTGGAAACACCATATATTTT.

The chain joins TRBV6-5 to TRBJ2-1; TRBD2 is a possible D gene (6 bases). V lost 6 bases and J lost 0, with 12 bases in between. This CDR3 comprises 15 residues. Germline CDR1 MNHEY, CDR2 SVGAGI. The CDR3 reads CASRMRDFSYNEQFF. Written as DNA, the CDR3 is TGTGCCAGCAGGATGAGGGACTTCTCCTACAATGAGCAGTTCTTC.

The chain links TRBV5-1 to TRBJ2-1; 12 bases are a match to TRBD2. Germline-derived CDR1 and CDR2 are SGHRS and YFSETQ. Trimming cost V 0 bases and J 8 bases; bases outside gene matches: 6. The CDR3 totals 16 residues. The CDR3 region is CASSLASGGARDEQFF. The CDR3 DNA reads as TGCGCCAGCAGCTTGGCTAGCGGGGGGGCGAGGGATGAGCAGTTCTTC.

The rearrangement links TRBV28 to TRBJ2-7; TRBD2 matches 7 bases. The CDR3 runs to 15 residues. Germline trimming cut 2 bases from V and 4 bases from J; bases unmatched to any gene: 8. CDR1 is MDHEN, CDR2 SYDVKM, per germline. In DNA form, the CDR3 reads TGTGCCAGCAGTTTAGGTGGGGGGGTCCCATACGAGCAGTACTTC. Translating it yields CASSLGGGVPYEQYF.

This clone has just a few counts. The V call is TRBV18, the J call TRBJ1-5, with a possible D match to TRBD1 (6 bases). Trimming shortened V by 4 bases and J by 0 bases, and 10 bases separated the two germline ends. This CDR3 comprises 15 residues. CDR1 KGHSH and CDR2 LQKENI come from the germline V gene. CDR3 in amino acids: CASSLAGDSNQPQHF. In nucleotides, the CDR3 is TGTGCCAGCTCACTCGCAGGGGATAGCAATCAGCCCCAGCATTTT.

The V and J genes are TRBV5-6 and TRBJ2-7, with 7 positions matching TRBD1. The CDR3 has 16 amino acids. The trim removed 4 bases at V and 4 bases at J, leaving 14 bases unmatched. Germline CDR1 is SGHDT and CDR2 is YYEEEE. The CDR3: CASSHTPTGTGYEQYF. The DNA for the CDR3 is TGTGCCAGCAGCCATACTCCGACAGGGACGGGGTACGAGCAGTACTTC. Together with reference TRBV5-6 and TRBJ2-7, the CDR3 gives the full variable domain: DAGVTQSPTHLIKTRGQQVTLRCSPKSGHDTVSWYQQALGQGPQFIFQYYEEEERQRGNFPDRFSGHQFPNYSSELNVNALLLGDSALYLCASSHTPTGTGYEQYFGPGTRLTVT.

The chain recombines TRBV19 with TRBJ2-1; D is perhaps TRBD2 (7 bases). The germline V and J ends were trimmed by 4 bases and 5 bases, with 12 bases remaining between them. This CDR3 region has 14 residues. Germline V gene data show CDR1 as LNHDA and CDR2 as SQIVND (reference sequence). This CDR3 reads CASSRGGDNNEQFF. Here the CDR3 DNA reads TGTGCCAGTAGTAGGGGGGGCGACAACAATGAGCAGTTCTTC.

The chain carries TRBV9 and TRBJ2-3, with a possible D match to TRBD2 (6 bases). The CDR3 extends over 16 amino acids. The germline CDR1 and CDR2 sequences are SGDLS and YYNGEE. Trimming removed 0 bases at V and 0 bases at J, with 11 bases between. In DNA, the CDR3 is TGTGCCAGCAGCGTAGTCGGAGGGATGAGCACAGATACGCAGTATTTT. Protein sequence: CASSVVGGMSTDTQYF.

The chain is built from TRBV9 and TRBJ1-4, with D possibly matching TRBD1 (6 bases). CDR3 length: 14 residues. Germline CDR1 SGDLS, CDR2 YYNGEE. Trimming removed 2 bases from V and 8 bases from J, with 13 bases in between. CDR3 DNA: TGTGCCAGCAGCGTTTACGGGACAAGAGAAAAACTGTTTTTT. It yields the protein CASSVYGTREKLFF.

The rearrangement links TRBV7-9 to TRBJ2-3, with TRBD2 identical over 9 bases. Germline V CDR1 and CDR2: SEHNR, FQNEAQ (reference sequence). V was clipped by 5 bases and J by 1 base; unmatched bases: 13. This CDR3 contains 18 residues. As DNA, the CDR3 is TGTGCCAGCAGCGGGACTAGCAACGAGGTTGATGGCACAGATACGCAGTATTTT. This translates into CASSGTSNEVDGTDTQYF. The entire variable domain, with the rest obtained from reference TRBV7-9 and TRBJ2-3, is as follows: DTGVSQNPRHKITKRGQNVTFRCDPISEHNRLYWYRQTLGQGPEFLTYFQNEAQLEKSRLLSDRFSAERPKGSFSTLEIQRTEQGDSAMYLCASSGTSNEVDGTDTQYFGPGTRLTVL.

This rearrangement joins TRBV18 to TRBJ1-1, with 12 bases fitting TRBD1. The J segment lost 6 bases and the V segment lost 3 bases, leaving 5 bases of the junction unmatched. Per germline, CDR1 KGHSH and CDR2 LQKENI. This CDR3 is built from 15 residues. CDR3: CASSPGTGGLAEAFF. The CDR3 DNA follows: TGTGCCAGCTCACCCGGGACAGGGGGCCTGGCTGAAGCTTTCTTT. The whole variable domain, filled in from reference TRBV18 and TRBJ1-1, reads NAGVMQNPRHLVRRRGQEARLRCSPMKGHSHVYWYRQLPEEGLKFMVYLQKENIIDESGMPKERFSAEFPKEGPSILRIQQVVRGDSAAYFCASSPGTGGLAEAFFGQGTRLTVV.

The chain is built from TRBV5-1 and TRBJ1-4; 9 bases agree with TRBD1. The CDR3 is 15 amino acids. Trimming took 7 bases from V and 4 from J; bases not matched to a gene: 8. Germline lookup yields CDR1 SGHRS and CDR2 YFSETQ. In nucleotides, the CDR3 is TGCGCCAGCGGCCATGGGGACAGGGATAATGAAAAACTGTTTTTT. Its translation: CASGHGDRDNEKLFF. The full variable domain, its missing parts supplied by reference TRBV5-1 and TRBJ1-4, is KAGVTQTPRYLIKTRGQQVTLSCSPISGHRSVSWYQQTPGQGLQFLFEYFSETQRNKGNFPGRFSGRQFSNSRSEMNVSTLELGDSALYLCASGHGDRDNEKLFFGSGTQLSVL.

The J gene is TRBJ2-2, the V gene TRBV5-5; TRBD1 agrees at 8 bases. The CDR3 covers 16 residues. The V and J ends lost 1 base and 7 bases, in that order; junction bases with no gene match: 9. Germline values: CDR1 SGHKS, CDR2 YYEKEE (reference sequence). The CDR3 loop reads CASSLNYQGAGGELFF. In DNA, the CDR3 is TGTGCCAGCAGCTTGAATTACCAGGGGGCCGGCGGGGAGCTGTTTTTT.

The V and J genes are TRBV29-1 and TRBJ2-3, with D perhaps matching TRBD1 (5 bases). V gave up 7 bases and J gave up 4 bases, with 24 bases separating them. Germline-derived CDR1 and CDR2 are SQVTM and ANQGSEA. The CDR3 runs 16 residues. DNA for the CDR3: TGCAGCGCCCGAAGGCAGGTCAGGGATGGCCCAGATACGCAGTATTTT. As protein: CSARRQVRDGPDTQYF.

The rearrangement uses TRBV5-4 and TRBJ1-2; 7 bases are shared with TRBD1. Per germline, CDR1 SGHNT and CDR2 YYREEE (reference sequence). J lost 7 bases, V lost 4 bases, and 7 bases had no gene match. This CDR3 is built from 13 residues. CDR3 DNA sequence: TGTGCCAGCAGCCAAGACAGGGACTCTGGCTACACCTTC. This encodes CASSQDRDSGYTF.

As for this clone: In the same sample, other DNA sequences code for this CDR3. The V call is TRBV7-8, the J call TRBJ2-3; possible D gene TRBD2, 5 bases. The V gene lost 1 base and the J gene lost 5 bases, with 10 bases spanning the gap. In germline, CDR1 is SGHVS, CDR2 FQNEAQ. The CDR3 totals 14 residues. The CDR3 here is CASSLEGRGDTQYF. The CDR3 DNA reads as TGTGCCAGCAGCTTAGAAGGACGGGGAGATACGCAGTATTTT. Full variable domain (missing parts from reference TRBV7-8 and TRBJ2-3): GAGVSQSPRYKVAKRGQDVALRCDPISGHVSLFWYQQALGQGPEFLTYFQNEAQLDKSGLPSDRFFAERPEGSVSTLKIQRTQQEDSAVYLCASSLEGRGDTQYFGPGTRLTVL.

CDR3: CASKGQTSTDTQYF. In DNA, the CDR3 is TGTGCCAGCAAGGGACAGACTAGCACAGATACGCAGTATTTT. The rearrangement links TRBV5-4 to TRBJ2-3, with 7 bases fitting TRBD1. The CDR3 is made up of 14 amino acids. Germline lookup yields CDR1 SGHNT and CDR2 YYREEE (reference sequence). Trimming removed 6 bases from V and 0 bases from J; junction bases left unmatched: 4.